These T cell receptor beta chains were read from a single sample in a study of human CD4 T cells and Enterobacteriaceae. TCRdb's table, derived via immunoSEQ multiplex PCR, lists solely in-frame clones and lacks some. This sample has approximately 26,000 clones, with 65% to 85% found just once. The sample consisted of memory CD4+ T cells from blood. These receptors all stem from a human donor in good health. Each CDR3 is given with its conserved first and last residue. The D gene is left open where the match is weak. The size of a clone is reported for some rows only, either as once, few or many, or as a class for expanded clones.

TRBV20-1,NA,NA,TRBJ1-1,TGCAGTGGAGGGTCTGACACTGAAGCTTTCTTT,CSGGSDTEAFF
TRBV7-2,TRBD1,NA,TRBJ1-2,TGTGCCAGCAGCGCCGGGACAGGGGGCTATGGCTACACCTTC,CASSAGTGGYGYTF
TRBV7-9,NA,NA,TRBJ1-4,TGTGCCAGCAGAGGAATTCAGGCGGGAGGGGAAAAACTGTTTTTT,CASRGIQAGGEKLFF
TRBV28,TRBD2,NA,TRBJ2-5,TGTGCCAGCATGGGGTTGCCTAGCGGATTGAAAGAGACCCAGTACTTC,CASMGLPSGLKETQYF
TRBV5-8,NA,NA,TRBJ2-7,TGTGCCAGCAGCTTGGCCCTGGGACGGTCCACCTACGAGCAGTACTTC,CASSLALGRSTYEQYF
TRBV5-1,NA,once,TRBJ2-3,TGCGCCAGCACCCAGGATAATAACGGGGCAGATACGCAGTATTTT,CASTQDNNGADTQYF
TRBV19,NA,NA,TRBJ2-7,TGTGCCAGTAGTAATCAGGGGGGAGGCGAGCAGTACTTC,CASSNQGGGEQYF
TRBV5-1,NA,few,TRBJ2-5,TGCGCCAGCAGCTTGGGCCTAGGGACTGGAGAGACCCAGTACTTC,CASSLGLGTGETQYF
TRBV19,NA,NA,TRBJ1-4,TGTGCCAGTAGTATTCCAAGTGTGGCTGAAAAACTGTTTTTT,CASSIPSVAEKLFF
TRBV9,TRBD2,NA,TRBJ2-1,TGTGCCAGCAGCGTAGGACTAGCGGGAGACAATGAGCAGTTCTTC,CASSVGLAGDNEQFF
TRBV11-2,TRBD2,NA,TRBJ2-5,TGTGCCAGCAGCCGAGGACTAGCTCAAGAGACCCAGTACTTC,CASSRGLAQETQYF
TRBV7-9,NA,NA,TRBJ1-5,TGTGCCAGCAGCTTAGGGAATAGCAATCAGCCCCAGCATTTT,CASSLGNSNQPQHF
TRBV29-1,TRBD1,few,TRBJ2-7,TGCAGCGTTGAAGAAGACAGGGACAACGAGCAGTACTTC,CSVEEDRDNEQYF
TRBV16,TRBD1,few,TRBJ1-1,TGTGCCAGCAGCCGGAGACAGGGTCTGATGAACACTGAAGCTTTCTTT,CASSRRQGLMNTEAFF
TRBV28,NA,NA,TRBJ2-7,TGTGCCAGCAGAAAACCCAGACCCAGCTCCTACGAGCAGTACTTC,CASRKPRPSSYEQYF
TRBV6-6,NA,few,TRBJ1-2,TGTGCCAGCAGTTACAGTTATGGCTACACCTTC,CASSYSYGYTF
TRBV19,TRBD2,NA,TRBJ2-2,TGTGCCAGTAGTATAATACCGTGGCTAGCGGGAGTCGGGACCGGGGAGCTGTTTTTT,CASSIIPWLAGVGTGELFF
TRBV2,NA,NA,TRBJ2-1,TGTGCCAGCAGCGGGATACGTAGCGGAAGCTCCTACAATGAGCAGTTCTTC,CASSGIRSGSSYNEQFF
TRBV9,NA,NA,TRBJ2-2,TGTGCCAGCAGCGTAGAGAACACCGGGGAGCTGTTTTTT,CASSVENTGELFF
TRBV14,NA,NA,TRBJ2-7,TGTGCCAGCAGTCTACAACCGTACGAGCAGTACTTC,CASSLQPYEQYF
TRBV4-1,TRBD1,NA,TRBJ1-1,TGCGCCAGCAGCCAGACGGACAGGCCTCACACTGAAGCTTTCTTT,CASSQTDRPHTEAFF
TRBV27,NA,NA,TRBJ2-2,TGTGCCAGCAGTCCACCGCGCACCAGGGCAACGAACACCGGGGAGCTGTTTTTT,CASSPPRTRATNTGELFF
TRBV11-3,TRBD2,NA,TRBJ2-1,TGTGCCAGCAGATTACTAGCGGGGGAGTACAATGAGCAGTTCTTC,CASRLLAGEYNEQFF
TRBV4-2,NA,NA,TRBJ2-3,TGTGCCAGCAGCCAGAAGGGAGGTAGGGGGGGCCCTGTCCGCACAGATACGCAGTATTTT,CASSQKGGRGGPVRTDTQYF
TRBV18,TRBD1,NA,TRBJ1-4,TGTGCCAGCTCGCGACCCCCCGGACAGGGACGGGAAAAACTGTTTTTT,CASSRPPGQGREKLFF
TRBV5-1,NA,NA,TRBJ1-2,TGCGCCAGCAGCCACTCGGAGGGTAGCTATGGCTACACCTTC,CASSHSEGSYGYTF
TRBV29-1,NA,NA,TRBJ1-1,TGCAGCTCCGCTGTTGGGGTGCTGGGAACTGAAGCTTTCTTT,CSSAVGVLGTEAFF
TRBV27,NA,NA,TRBJ2-7,TGTGCCAGCAGTCGGGTGGGGAACTCCTACGAGCAGTACTTC,CASSRVGNSYEQYF
TRBV4-1,NA,NA,TRBJ2-7,TGCGCCAGCAGACAAAGGGTGCTAGTCGACGCTTTAAACTACGAGCAGTACTTC,CASRQRVLVDALNYEQYF
TRBV27,NA,NA,TRBJ2-1,TGTGCCAGCAGTTCAGACACCTCACCCTCCTACAATGAGCAGTTCTTC,CASSSDTSPSYNEQFF
TRBV6-4,TRBD2,NA,TRBJ2-3,TGTGCCAGCAGTGACTTAGCGGGGGCCCGGGATACGCAGTATTTT,CASSDLAGARDTQYF
TRBV28,TRBD1,once,TRBJ1-4,TGTGCCAGCAGTGGCCCGGGACAGAAAGAAAAACTGTTTTTT,CASSGPGQKEKLFF
TRBV5-1,NA,NA,TRBJ2-2,TGCGCCAGCAGACCATTAGGGCGGGGGGAGCTGTTTTTT,CASRPLGRGELFF
TRBV7-8,TRBD2,NA,TRBJ2-1,TGTGCCAGCAGCTTAGTCCTTACTAGCGGGAGTTTGTATGAGCAGTTCTTC,CASSLVLTSGSLYEQFF
TRBV2,NA,NA,TRBJ2-7,TGTGCCAGCAGCGGGGGCAGGACAGCCTACGAGCAGTACTTC,CASSGGRTAYEQYF
TRBV5-1,TRBD1,NA,TRBJ2-6,TGCGCCAGCAGCTTGGACCGGACAGGGCGCTCTGGGGCCAACGTCCTGACTTTC,CASSLDRTGRSGANVLTF
TRBV29-1,NA,NA,TRBJ2-3,TGCAGCGTTGACCGGACAGTCGATACGCAGTATTTT,CSVDRTVDTQYF
TRBV7-2,NA,NA,TRBJ1-3,TGTGCCAGCAGCTTAGGTGGAACCTCTGGAAACACCATATATTTT,CASSLGGTSGNTIYF
TRBV5-1,NA,once,TRBJ1-2,TGCGCCAGCAGCTTGGAGGGGCAGGGAGAATATGGCTACACCTTC,CASSLEGQGEYGYTF
TRBV25-1,NA,NA,TRBJ2-1,TGTGCCAGCAGTGACGACCCGACGGACTCCTACAATGAGCAGTTCTTC,CASSDDPTDSYNEQFF